Listed below are T cell receptor beta chains from one sample, sequenced in a study of T and B cells in COVID-19 patients. TCRdb redid the calling of the multiplex PCR reads with MiXCR, one entry per CDR3 protein. Counted here are fewer than 8,500 distinct CDR3 sequences, 31% occurring once; the ten biggest clones make up approximately 20%. Material for sequencing was blood. These receptors were taken from a human donor with active COVID-19. Each CDR3 is given with its conserved first and last residue. The listing skips clone size in some rows; elsewhere it reads once, few, many or a size class.

V: TRBV20-1; size: .; CDR3: CSASKLAGGPTETQYF
V: TRBV5-1; size: few; CDR3: CASSIGLDTGELFF
V: TRBV6-5; size: .; CDR3: CASSSPGGMNTEAFF
V: TRBV5-1; size: few; CDR3: CASSWTSGGTNEQFF
V: TRBV6-2/TRBV6-3; size: few; CDR3: CASSIGVGELFF
V: TRBV5-1; size: .; CDR3: CASSFLTGGRNEKLFF
V: TRBV12-3/TRBV12-4; size: once; CDR3: CASGPDYSGELFF
V: TRBV27; size: medium-sized; CDR3: CARCGGGETQYF
V: TRBV5-1; size: .; CDR3: CASSLQGGFSQPQHF
V: TRBV5-6; size: .; CDR3: CASSESGLSGTQYF
V: TRBV19; size: few; CDR3: CASSMTGTGIYGYTF
V: TRBV7-9; size: .; CDR3: CASSHRTGDSTDTQYF
V: TRBV10-1; size: .; CDR3: CASSDPNQETQYF
V: TRBV6-1; size: .; CDR3: CASRGARTNEKLFF
V: TRBV5-6; size: once; CDR3: CASSLGGRVTGELFF
V: TRBV19; size: few; CDR3: CASSNRPTGFLAKNIQYF
V: TRBV12-3/TRBV12-4; size: .; CDR3: CASRATQGAHTGEPFF
V: TRBV19; size: medium-sized; CDR3: CASSRNRAGNNEKLFF
V: TRBV5-6; size: .; CDR3: CASSPEVAGETQYF
V: TRBV5-6; size: .; CDR3: CASSLAGQGFAEAFF
V: TRBV5-8; size: .; CDR3: CASSPGLPGAQYF
V: TRBV29-1; size: large; CDR3: CSVEVQDRGDEQFF
V: TRBV6-5; size: .; CDR3: CATLQGSSGYEQYF
V: TRBV5-1; size: .; CDR3: CASSLGQGITEAFF
V: TRBV19; size: .; CDR3: CASKKYMNTEAFF
V: TRBV6-1; size: .; CDR3: CASIPGQAGVETQYF
V: TRBV6-1; size: .; CDR3: CASSEARTREKLFF
V: TRBV12-3/TRBV12-4; size: few; CDR3: CASSLVGSQAFF
V: TRBV12-3/TRBV12-4; size: .; CDR3: CASSLAGGGGNQPQHF
V: TRBV12-3/TRBV12-4; size: .; CDR3: CASTTSGGASETQYF
V: TRBV27; size: .; CDR3: CASRTYRGLPTGELFF
V: TRBV6-1; size: medium-sized; CDR3: CAPGTDTGELFF
V: TRBV6-1; size: .; CDR3: CANRTSGDSMKFF
V: TRBV6-1; size: .; CDR3: CANRTSGGSSYNEQFF
V: TRBV29-1; size: medium-sized; CDR3: CSVSRPGGVSTDTQYF
V: TRBV6-5; size: .; CDR3: CASRETGRANYGYTF
V: TRBV27; size: .; CDR3: CASSTSGGFSYNEQFF
V: TRBV4-2; size: few; CDR3: CASTKGTTNTGELFF
V: TRBV18; size: .; CDR3: CASSQTGDLMNTEAFF
V: TRBV29-1; size: medium-sized; CDR3: CSVGTGETQYF
V: TRBV5-4; size: .; CDR3: CASRPVSTGETQYF
V: TRBV19; size: few; CDR3: CASSIGGTYGYTF
V: TRBV29-1; size: large; CDR3: CSVPQGGYTGELFF